Listed below are T cell receptor beta chains from one sample, sequenced in a study of CD8+CD57+ T cells in acquired aplastic anemia. TCRdb reprocessed the reads via MiXCR and lists one record per CDR3 protein. The sample has 190,000 or so distinct CDR3 sequences, 61% seen once. The sequenced sample was sorted CD4+, CD8+, or CD8+CD57+ T cells (not recorded which) from PBMCs. These TCRs come from a human donor in good health. CDR3s include the opening cysteine and the closing phenylalanine or tryptophan. The D gene is left open where the match is weak. A clone size is listed for some rows: how often the clone was seen (once, few, many), or a class if it is expanded.

j_call clone_size v_call d_call cdr3_aa cdr3_nt
TRBJ2-1 . TRBV27 . CASSSTGPASSYNEQFF TGTGCCAGCAGTTCCACCGGGCCGGCTTCCTCCTACAATGAGCAGTTCTTC
TRBJ1-1 few TRBV7-3 . CASSLGDRRNTEAFF TGTGCCAGCAGCTTGGGAGACAGGAGGAACACTGAAGCTTTCTTT
TRBJ2-2 . TRBV24-1 . CATSDFPSQAGTGELFF TGTGCCACCAGTGATTTCCCGAGTCAAGCAGGCACCGGGGAGCTGTTTTTT
TRBJ2-7 . TRBV20-1 . CSARVGGNPYEQYF TGCAGTGCTAGAGTTGGGGGCAACCCCTACGAGCAGTACTTC
TRBJ1-1 . TRBV19 . CASSIDQAPNTEAFF TGTGCCAGTAGTATAGATCAGGCCCCGAACACTGAAGCTTTCTTT
TRBJ2-7 many TRBV19 TRBD2 CASSTSGRGEQYF TGTGCCAGTAGTACTAGCGGGAGGGGCGAGCAGTACTTC
TRBJ2-7 many TRBV9 . CASSGTGFPAEQYF TGTGCCAGCAGCGGTACAGGATTTCCCGCCGAGCAGTACTTC
TRBJ2-1 . TRBV2 TRBD2 CASSEGLAGEQFF TGTGCCAGCAGTGAGGGACTAGCAGGTGAGCAGTTCTTC
TRBJ2-5 few TRBV9 . CASSVVPSGGQETQYF TGTGCCAGCAGCGTAGTGCCGTCTGGCGGACAAGAGACCCAGTACTTC
TRBJ1-2 . TRBV19 . CASLRADNYGYTF TGTGCCAGTCTCAGGGCAGACAACTATGGCTACACCTTC
TRBJ2-2 few TRBV29-1 TRBD1 CSARDSTNTGELFF TGCAGCGCTCGGGACAGCACGAACACCGGGGAGCTGTTTTTT
TRBJ2-1 many TRBV20-1 TRBD2 CSARASGGSYNEQFF TGCAGTGCTAGAGCTAGCGGGGGGTCCTACAATGAGCAGTTCTTC
TRBJ1-6 . TRBV10-2 . CASSEVGRGSPLHF TGCGCCAGCAGTGAGGTGGGCCGTGGGTCACCCCTCCACTTT
TRBJ1-2 few TRBV14 . CASSQGLSYGYTF TGTGCCAGCAGCCAGGGGCTTTCGTATGGCTACACCTTC
TRBJ2-7 . TRBV5-1 TRBD1 CASSPRGQGTDEQYF TGCGCCAGCAGCCCCCGGGGACAGGGGACCGACGAGCAGTACTTC
TRBJ1-1 many TRBV9 TRBD1 CASSVNQGATEAFF TGTGCCAGCAGCGTTAACCAGGGGGCGACTGAAGCTTTCTTT
TRBJ2-3 . TRBV9 . CASAPSGNNEQYF TGTGCCAGCGCCCCAAGCGGAAACAATGAGCAGTATTTT
TRBJ2-7 few TRBV4-2 TRBD2 CASSSQMTSGSSYEQYF TGTGCCAGCAGCTCACAAATGACTAGCGGGAGTAGCTACGAGCAGTACTTC
TRBJ2-2 . TRBV20-1 . CSAVKGRPGELFF TGCAGTGCCGTTAAGGGGAGGCCCGGGGAGCTGTTTTTT
TRBJ2-6 few TRBV4-3 . CASSQDPSWGNSGANVLTF TGCGCCAGCAGCCAAGATCCTTCATGGGGGAACTCTGGGGCCAACGTCCTGACTTTC
TRBJ1-1 . TRBV25-1 TRBD1 CASSGTGTEAFF TGTGCCAGCAGTGGGACAGGGACTGAAGCTTTCTTT
TRBJ2-3 . TRBV10-3 TRBD1 CAISVGTGDTDTQYF TGTGCCATCAGTGTTGGGACAGGGGACACAGATACGCAGTATTTT
TRBJ2-7 . TRBV20-1 . CSARGPGDYEQYF TGCAGTGCTAGAGGCCCAGGAGACTACGAGCAGTACTTC
TRBJ1-6 . TRBV19 . CASSMEPRPSAPLHF TGTGCCAGTAGTATGGAGCCTCGTCCGTCCGCACCCCTCCACTTT
TRBJ2-7 many TRBV4-1 . CASSQDPDEQYF TGTGCCAGCAGCCAAGATCCGGACGAGCAGTACTTC
TRBJ1-2 . TRBV7-9 . CASSLEPGVGGYTF TGTGCCAGCAGCTTAGAGCCAGGGGTCGGTGGCTACACCTTC
TRBJ1-3 few TRBV7-2 . CASSLAPGFSGNTIYF TGTGCCAGCAGCTTAGCCCCAGGATTCTCTGGAAACACCATATATTTT
TRBJ1-1 . TRBV7-2 . CASSLVAGLTNTEAFF TGTGCCAGCAGCTTAGTGGCAGGGCTAACGAACACTGAAGCTTTCTTT
TRBJ2-1 . TRBV20-1 TRBD1 CSAADRAAYNEQFF TGCAGTGCTGCCGACAGGGCCGCCTACAATGAGCAGTTCTTC
TRBJ2-1 . TRBV19 . CASSIVSGRNEQFF TGTGCCAGTAGTATCGTGTCAGGGCGGAATGAGCAGTTCTTC
TRBJ2-1 many TRBV6-5 TRBD2 CASMASGFSEQFF TGTGCCAGCATGGCTAGCGGGTTCAGTGAGCAGTTCTTC
TRBJ1-6 . TRBV12-3/TRBV12-4 . CASSQEGGAGRVNSPLHF TGCGCCAGCAGCCAAGAAGGAGGGGCTGGCAGGGTTAATTCACCCCTCCACTTT
TRBJ2-1 many TRBV20-1 . CSAKLSGDYNEQFF TGCAGTGCAAAGTTATCGGGGGACTACAATGAGCAGTTCTTC
TRBJ2-7 few TRBV7-9 . CAGSWTDPYEQYF TGTGCCGGCAGCTGGACGGATCCATACGAGCAGTACTTC
TRBJ1-2 many TRBV15 . CATSPLVQHGYTF TGTGCCACCAGTCCTCTGGTACAGCATGGCTACACCTTC
TRBJ1-4 many TRBV9 . CASCGVDEKLFF TGTGCCAGCTGCGGCGTCGATGAAAAACTGTTTTTT
TRBJ2-6 . TRBV9 . CASSRSSGANVLTF TGTGCCAGCAGCAGGAGTAGTGGGGCCAACGTCCTGACTTTC
TRBJ1-5 . TRBV4-1 TRBD1 CASSLTGYSQPQHF TGCGCCAGCAGCCTGACAGGGTACAGTCAGCCCCAGCATTTT
TRBJ2-7 . TRBV5-8 . CASSFVVVGLYEQYF TGTGCCAGCAGCTTTGTAGTGGTGGGTCTTTACGAGCAGTACTTC
TRBJ1-2 . TRBV7-9 . CASSLSVSQPGNYGYTF TGTGCCAGCAGCTTGTCGGTGTCACAGCCAGGGAACTATGGCTACACCTTC
TRBJ1-1 . TRBV25-1 . CASSERTVYEAFF TGTGCCAGCAGTGAACGGACAGTGTATGAAGCTTTCTTT
TRBJ2-7 . TRBV7-9 TRBD2 CASSSSSGRAYEQYF TGTGCCAGCAGCTCATCTAGCGGGAGGGCCTACGAGCAGTACTTC
TRBJ2-5 . TRBV25-1 . CASSGQIGGTQYF TGTGCCAGCAGTGGCCAAATTGGAGGGACCCAGTACTTC
TRBJ1-5 . TRBV7-2 . CVSSLGQGSDQPQHF TGTGTCAGCAGCTTAGGGCAGGGTAGTGATCAGCCCCAGCATTTT
TRBJ2-2 . TRBV4-1 TRBD2 CASSLSGRANGELFF TGTGCCAGCAGCTTGAGCGGGAGGGCCAATGGGGAGCTGTTTTTT
TRBJ1-2 . TRBV12-3/TRBV12-4 TRBD1 CASSKTGDSGNTF TGTGCCAGCAGCAAGACAGGGGATTCTGGAAACACCTTC
TRBJ2-7 few TRBV20-1 TRBD2 CSAPRLAGSYEQYF TGCAGTGCTCCCCGGCTAGCGGGATCATACGAGCAGTACTTC
TRBJ2-3 . TRBV20-1 TRBD2 CSASYLAGDTQYF TGCAGTGCTAGTTACCTAGCGGGGGATACGCAGTATTTT
TRBJ1-6 few TRBV10-3 TRBD1 CAIRPRDRDSPLHF TGTGCCATCAGGCCCCGGGACAGGGACTCACCCCTCCACTTT
TRBJ2-7 . TRBV9 TRBD1 CASSVSGTVPHEQYF TGTGCCAGCAGCGTATCGGGGACAGTGCCCCACGAGCAGTACTTC